The T cell receptor (beta chain) described here comes from a study of human T cells and chemical hapten exposure. As for time point: healthy volunteer bleed at 2 weeks. Whole blood that had not been fractionated was the source of extracted total RNA. V lost 0 bases, J lost 6 bases, and 16 bases lay in between. This CDR3 has 15 amino acids. Per the germline V gene, CDR1 is DFQATT and CDR2 is SNEGSKA (reference sequence). TCRdb passed the RACE reads through MiXCR, listing each CDR3 protein once. This sample has some 90,000 distinct CDR3 sequences, with approximately 10% found just once. This clonotype was seen more than once but under ten times.

Sequencing input: whole blood. V is TRBV20-1 and J is TRBJ2-3; the D is unclear. The source of this sequence is a female donor in good health. Some clones in this sample may be carry-over from other donors' samples. The CDR3 DNA follows: TGCAGTGCTAGAGATGGGCTGGGATCCTCGGATACGCAGTATTTT. Translated: CSARDGLGSSDTQYF.